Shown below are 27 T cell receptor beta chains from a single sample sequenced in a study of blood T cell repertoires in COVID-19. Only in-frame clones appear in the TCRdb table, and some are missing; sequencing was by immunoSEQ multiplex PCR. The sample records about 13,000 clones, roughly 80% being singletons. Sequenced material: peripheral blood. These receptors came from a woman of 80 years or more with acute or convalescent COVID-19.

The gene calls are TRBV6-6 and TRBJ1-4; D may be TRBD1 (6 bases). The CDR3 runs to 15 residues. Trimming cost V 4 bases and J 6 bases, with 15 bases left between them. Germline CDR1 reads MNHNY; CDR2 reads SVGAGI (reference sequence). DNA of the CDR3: TGTGCCAGCAGTTCCTCCGGGACACGATATGAAAAACTGTTTTTT. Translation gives CASSSSGTRYEKLFF.

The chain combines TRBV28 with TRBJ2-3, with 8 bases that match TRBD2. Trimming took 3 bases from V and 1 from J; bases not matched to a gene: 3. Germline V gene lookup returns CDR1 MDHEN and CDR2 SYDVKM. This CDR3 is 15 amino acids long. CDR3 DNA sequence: TGTGCCAGCAGTTTTTCAGCGGGAGGCACAGATACGCAGTATTTT. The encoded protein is CASSFSAGGTDTQYF.

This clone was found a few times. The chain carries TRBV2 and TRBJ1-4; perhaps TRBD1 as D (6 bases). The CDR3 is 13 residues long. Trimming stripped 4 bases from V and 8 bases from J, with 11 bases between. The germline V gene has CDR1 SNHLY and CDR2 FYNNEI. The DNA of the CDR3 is TGTGCCAGCAGTGCCACAGGGAGAGAAAAACTGTTTTTT. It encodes CASSATGREKLFF.

CDR3 region: CASSGTENEKLFF. The CDR3 nucleotides are TGTGCCAGTAGTGGGACAGAGAATGAAAAACTGTTTTTT. The genes are TRBV19 and TRBJ1-4; 7 nucleotides match TRBD1. This CDR3 is 13 amino acids long. J lost 5 bases, V lost 5 bases, and 2 bases had no gene match. Germline V CDR1 and CDR2: LNHDA, SQIVND (reference sequence).

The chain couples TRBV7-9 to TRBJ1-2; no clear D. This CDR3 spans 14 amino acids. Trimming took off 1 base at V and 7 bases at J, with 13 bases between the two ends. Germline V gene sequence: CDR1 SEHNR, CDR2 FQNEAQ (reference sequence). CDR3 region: CASSLVAEHGGYTF. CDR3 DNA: TGTGCCAGCAGCTTAGTCGCGGAGCACGGTGGCTACACCTTC.

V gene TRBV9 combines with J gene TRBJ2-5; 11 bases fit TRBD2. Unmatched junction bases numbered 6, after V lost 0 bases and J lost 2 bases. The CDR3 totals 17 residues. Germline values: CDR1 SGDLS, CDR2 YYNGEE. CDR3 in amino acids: CASSVAASGGSQETQYF. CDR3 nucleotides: TGTGCCAGCAGCGTAGCGGCTAGCGGGGGGTCTCAAGAGACCCAGTACTTC. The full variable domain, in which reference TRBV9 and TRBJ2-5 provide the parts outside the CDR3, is DSGVTQTPKHLITATGQRVTLRCSPRSGDLSVYWYQQSLDQGLQFLIQYYNGEERAKGNILERFSAQQFPDLHSELNLSSLELGDSALYFCASSVAASGGSQETQYFGPGTRLLVL.

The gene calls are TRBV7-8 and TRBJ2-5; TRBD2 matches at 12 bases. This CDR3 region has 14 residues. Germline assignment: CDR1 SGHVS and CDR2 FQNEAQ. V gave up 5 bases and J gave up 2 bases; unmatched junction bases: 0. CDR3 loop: CASSGLAGQETQYF. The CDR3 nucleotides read TGTGCCAGCAGCGGACTAGCGGGGCAAGAGACCCAGTACTTC.

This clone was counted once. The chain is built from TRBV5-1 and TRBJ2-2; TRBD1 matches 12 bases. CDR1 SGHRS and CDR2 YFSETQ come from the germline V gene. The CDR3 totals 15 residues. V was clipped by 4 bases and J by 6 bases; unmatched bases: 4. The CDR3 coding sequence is TGCGCCAGCAGCCCGGGACAGGGGGCGGCCGGGGAGCTGTTTTTT. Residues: CASSPGQGAAGELFF.

CDR3 in amino acids: CASSKTRLTDTQYF. The CDR3 DNA reads TGCGCCAGCAGTAAGACTCGACTCACAGATACGCAGTATTTT. This rearrangement joins TRBV10-2 to TRBJ2-3, with unresolved D. V lost 5 bases, J lost 2 bases, and 11 bases lay in between. Per the germline V gene, CDR1 is WSHSY and CDR2 is SAAADI. The CDR3 is 14 amino acids.

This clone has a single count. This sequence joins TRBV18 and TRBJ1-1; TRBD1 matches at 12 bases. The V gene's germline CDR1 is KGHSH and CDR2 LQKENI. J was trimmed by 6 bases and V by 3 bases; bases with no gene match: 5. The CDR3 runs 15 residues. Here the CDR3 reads CASSPGQGAIAEAFF. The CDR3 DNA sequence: TGTGCCAGCTCACCGGGACAGGGGGCGATTGCTGAAGCTTTCTTT. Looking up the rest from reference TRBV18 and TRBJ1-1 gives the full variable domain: NAGVMQNPRHLVRRRGQEARLRCSPMKGHSHVYWYRQLPEEGLKFMVYLQKENIIDESGMPKERFSAEFPKEGPSILRIQQVVRGDSAAYFCASSPGQGAIAEAFFGQGTRLTVV.

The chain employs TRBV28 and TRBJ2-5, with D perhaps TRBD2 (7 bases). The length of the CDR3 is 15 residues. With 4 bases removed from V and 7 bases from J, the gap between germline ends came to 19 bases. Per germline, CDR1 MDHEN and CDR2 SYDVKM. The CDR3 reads CASSSGGGGLRTQYF. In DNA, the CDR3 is TGTGCCAGCAGTTCGGGGGGCGGGGGCCTGCGGACCCAGTACTTC.

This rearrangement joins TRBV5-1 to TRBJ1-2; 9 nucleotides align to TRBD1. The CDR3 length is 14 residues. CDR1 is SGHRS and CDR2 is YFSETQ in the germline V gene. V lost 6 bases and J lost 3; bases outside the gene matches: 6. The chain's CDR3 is CASTRQGEDYGYTF. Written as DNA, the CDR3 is TGCGCCAGCACCCGACAGGGGGAAGACTATGGCTACACCTTC.

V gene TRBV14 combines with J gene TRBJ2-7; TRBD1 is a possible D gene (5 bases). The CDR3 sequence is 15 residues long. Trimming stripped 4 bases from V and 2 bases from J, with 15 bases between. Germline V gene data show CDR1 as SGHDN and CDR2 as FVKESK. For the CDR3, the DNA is TGTGCCAGCAGCCGGCTTAGTACAGGAGCCTACGAGCAGTACTTC. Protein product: CASSRLSTGAYEQYF. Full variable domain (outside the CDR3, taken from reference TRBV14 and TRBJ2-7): EAGVTQFPSHSVIEKGQTVTLRCDPISGHDNLYWYRRVMGKEIKFLLHFVKESKQDESGMPNNRFLAERTGGTYSTLKVQPAELEDSGVYFCASSRLSTGAYEQYFGPGTRLTVT.

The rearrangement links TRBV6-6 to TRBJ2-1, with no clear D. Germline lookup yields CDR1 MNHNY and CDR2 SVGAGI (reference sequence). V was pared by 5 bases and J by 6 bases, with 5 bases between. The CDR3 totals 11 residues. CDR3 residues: CASSQSNEQFF. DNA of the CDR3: TGTGCCAGCAGTCAGAGCAATGAGCAGTTCTTC.

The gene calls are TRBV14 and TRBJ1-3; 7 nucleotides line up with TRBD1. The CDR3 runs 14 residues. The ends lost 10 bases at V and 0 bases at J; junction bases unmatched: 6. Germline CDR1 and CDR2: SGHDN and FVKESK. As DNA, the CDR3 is TGTGCCAACGTTAGGGGGCGCTCTGGAAACACCATATATTTT. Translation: CANVRGRSGNTIYF. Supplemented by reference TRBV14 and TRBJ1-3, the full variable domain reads EAGVTQFPSHSVIEKGQTVTLRCDPISGHDNLYWYRRVMGKEIKFLLHFVKESKQDESGMPNNRFLAERTGGTYSTLKVQPAELEDSGVYFCANVRGRSGNTIYFGEGSWLTVV.

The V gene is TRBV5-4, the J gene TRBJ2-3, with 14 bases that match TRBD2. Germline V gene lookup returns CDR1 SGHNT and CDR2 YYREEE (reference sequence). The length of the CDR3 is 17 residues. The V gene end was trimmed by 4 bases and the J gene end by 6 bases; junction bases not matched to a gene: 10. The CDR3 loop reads CASSLRMTSGGADTQYF. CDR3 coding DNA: TGTGCCAGCAGCCTAAGAATGACTAGCGGGGGGGCGGATACGCAGTATTTT.

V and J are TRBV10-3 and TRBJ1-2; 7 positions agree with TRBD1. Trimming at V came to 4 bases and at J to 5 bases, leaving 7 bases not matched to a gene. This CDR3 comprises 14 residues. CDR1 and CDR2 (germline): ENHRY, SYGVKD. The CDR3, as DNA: TGTGCCATCAGTGGCGGGACAGCAGATTATGGCTACACCTTC. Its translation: CAISGGTADYGYTF.

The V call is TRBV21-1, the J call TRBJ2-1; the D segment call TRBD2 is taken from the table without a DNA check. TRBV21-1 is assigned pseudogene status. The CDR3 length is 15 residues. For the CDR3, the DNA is TGTGCCAGCGCGACCGGGACTAGCGGGGGTAATGAGCAGTTCTTC. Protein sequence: CASATGTSGGNEQFF.

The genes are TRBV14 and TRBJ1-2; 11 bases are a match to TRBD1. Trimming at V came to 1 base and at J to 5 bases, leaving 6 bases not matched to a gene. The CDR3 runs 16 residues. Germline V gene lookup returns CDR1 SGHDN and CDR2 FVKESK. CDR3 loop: CASSQGARDRGYGYTF. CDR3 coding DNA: TGTGCCAGCAGCCAAGGGGCCCGGGACAGGGGGTATGGCTACACCTTC.

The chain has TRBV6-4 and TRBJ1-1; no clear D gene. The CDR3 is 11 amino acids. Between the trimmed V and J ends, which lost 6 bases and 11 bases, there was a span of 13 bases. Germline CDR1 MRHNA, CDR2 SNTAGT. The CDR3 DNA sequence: TGTGCCAGCAGGTCGGGCCGCGGGGCTTTCTTT. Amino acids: CASRSGRGAFF.

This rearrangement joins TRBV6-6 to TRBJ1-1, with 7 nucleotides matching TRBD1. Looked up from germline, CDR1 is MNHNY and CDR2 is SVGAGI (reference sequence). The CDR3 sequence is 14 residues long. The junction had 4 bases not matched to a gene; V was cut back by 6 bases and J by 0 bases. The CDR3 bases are TGTGCCAGCAGCCCGACAGGGATGAACACTGAAGCTTTCTTT. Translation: CASSPTGMNTEAFF.

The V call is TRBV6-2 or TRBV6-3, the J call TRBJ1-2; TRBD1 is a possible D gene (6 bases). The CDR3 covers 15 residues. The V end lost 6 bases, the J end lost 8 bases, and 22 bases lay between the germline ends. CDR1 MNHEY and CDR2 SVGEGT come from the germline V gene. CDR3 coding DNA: TGTGCCAGCAGCCCCGGGACAAGCTCCTTGGGGGGCTACACCTTC. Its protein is CASSPGTSSLGGYTF.

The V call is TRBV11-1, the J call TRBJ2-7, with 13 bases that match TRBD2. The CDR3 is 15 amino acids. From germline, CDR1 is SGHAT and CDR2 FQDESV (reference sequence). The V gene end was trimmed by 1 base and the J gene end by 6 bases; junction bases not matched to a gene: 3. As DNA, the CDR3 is TGTGCCAGCAGCTTAGGGACTAGCGGGGGAAGCGAGCAGTACTTC. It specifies CASSLGTSGGSEQYF.

This CDR3 reads CASSVPGTSGVQQYF. DNA of the CDR3: TGTGCCAGCAGTGTCCCCGGGACTAGCGGGGTCCAACAGTACTTC. This sequence joins TRBV2 and TRBJ2-5; 13 bases map to TRBD2. V gave up 4 bases and J gave up 11 bases; unmatched junction bases: 10. Germline-derived CDR1 and CDR2 are SNHLY and FYNNEI. The CDR3 loop spans 15 amino acids.

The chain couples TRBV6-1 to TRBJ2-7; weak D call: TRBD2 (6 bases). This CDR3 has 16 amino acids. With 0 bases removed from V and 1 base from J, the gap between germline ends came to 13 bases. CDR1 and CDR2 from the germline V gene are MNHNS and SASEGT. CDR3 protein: CASSEAGQGGSYEQYF. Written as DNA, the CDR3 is TGTGCCAGCAGTGAAGCGGGGCAGGGAGGTTCCTACGAGCAGTACTTC.

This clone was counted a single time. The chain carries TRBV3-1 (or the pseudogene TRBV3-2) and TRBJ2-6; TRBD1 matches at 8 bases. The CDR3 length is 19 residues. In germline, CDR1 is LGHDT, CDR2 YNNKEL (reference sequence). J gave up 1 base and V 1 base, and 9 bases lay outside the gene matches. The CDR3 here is CASSQVWTGLGSGANVLTF. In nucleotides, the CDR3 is TGTGCCAGCAGCCAAGTTTGGACAGGGCTGGGATCTGGGGCCAACGTCCTGACTTTC.

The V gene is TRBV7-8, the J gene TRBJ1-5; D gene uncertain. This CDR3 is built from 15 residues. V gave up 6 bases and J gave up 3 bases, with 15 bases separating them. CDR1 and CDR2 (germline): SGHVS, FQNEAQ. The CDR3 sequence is CASSRIAGLNQPQHF. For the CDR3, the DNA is TGTGCCAGCAGTCGAATTGCAGGCCTCAATCAGCCCCAGCATTTT. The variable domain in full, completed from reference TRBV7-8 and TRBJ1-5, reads GAGVSQSPRYKVAKRGQDVALRCDPISGHVSLFWYQQALGQGPEFLTYFQNEAQLDKSGLPSDRFFAERPEGSVSTLKIQRTQQEDSAVYLCASSRIAGLNQPQHFGDGTRLSIL.